This T cell receptor beta chain appears in the sequencing data of a study of cytomegalovirus exposure and HLA in healthy donors (dated by TCRdb to about 2017). Broadly, across the study: An earlier analysis of several hundred of the donors reported 250 to 350 Gb of sequence data and around 110 million unique TCR beta sequences from about 200 million T cells. Approximately 300 gigabases of sequencing data and 91 million or so unique TCR sequences made up an early release that covered several hundred HLA-typed donors. Of the 300 to 500 genotyped donors, roughly 76% were placed in the genetic ancestry cluster associated with self-reported Caucasian donors. The study was designed to test whether signatures of past pathogen exposure could be identified by cataloging public T cell receptors. The study used immunosequencing to profile the T cell repertoires of approximately 630 subjects and linked those repertoires to cytomegalovirus serostatus. A separate validation cohort of approximately 120 different subjects was used in addition to the roughly 700-subject first cohort. The study combined high-throughput TCR immunosequencing, statistical association of individual TCRs with disease status, and machine learning to predict cytomegalovirus infection status. A later analysis re-analyzed previously published TCR beta repertoires from 500 to 700 donors and added high-resolution HLA genotyping to study TCR occurrence patterns. The later analysis used no new phenotypic data to find candidate immune exposures, relying instead on TCR beta sequences and their occurrence across donors. To decide whether each TCR beta V gene segment behaved as functional or pseudogenic, an earlier analysis of some 600 of the donors relied on high-throughput TCR beta sequencing. Donor age, sex, ethnicity and CMV serostatus were compiled alongside the repertoire data. In a later genetic analysis, genome-wide SNP genotypes for about 55% of the roughly 700 donors were used, and that subset was treated as a discovery cohort. Every repertoire in the discovery cohort had been generated on one and the same sequencing platform. HLA typing covered class I and class II loci at four-digit resolution. Typing coverage varied by locus: roughly 620-640 donors for A, B, C, DRB1 and DQB1; approximately 500 for DQA1; over 600 for DPA1; under 490 for DPB1. A handful of DR-DQ haplotypes were handled as single units for association and clustering because linkage in the cohort was strong. On average, about 240,000 unique TCR beta nucleotide sequences were sequenced per donor among a few hundred genotyped donors of the cohort, with 15% to 20% of those sequences being non-productive.

CDR3 length: 15 amino acids, cysteine to phenylalanine. Only CDR3 DNA remains: 45 bases, in frame from the first base. Trimming costs V 4 bases and J 1 base, and their ends lie 10 bases apart. Via the germline V gene, CDR1 is MNHNS and CDR2 SASEGT. Receptor libraries were prepared by the immunoSEQ multiplex PCR assay. For the multiplex PCR, a mixture combining 60 forward primers for TCR Vbeta segments and 13 reverse primers for TCR Jbeta segments was used. The CDR3 region of rearranged TCR beta genes was amplified from genomic DNA with a multiplex PCR assay. On the Illumina HiSeq System, the amplified TCR beta libraries were sequenced as 87-base-pair reads. The study's processing was this. A later analysis counted tens of millions of unique TCR beta chains across the 666 repertoires, and some 11 million of these chains were shared by at least two donors. A nearest-neighbor algorithm error-corrected the raw reads and collapsed the reads into unique sequences, merging closely related sequences to remove PCR and sequencing errors. V, D and J gene segments were assigned by aligning CDR3 sequences to IMGT reference sequences. For a sequence to be retained, at least a six-nucleotide match to both a V gene segment and a J gene segment was required. A rearrangement was called productive if the CDR3 had no stop codons and remained in frame with V and J, and every other rearrangement was called non-productive. Following IMGT convention, CDR3 was defined as the stretch from the second conserved V-encoded cysteine up to the conserved J-encoded phenylalanine. The earlier analysis of 587 of the donors excluded sequences that lacked an unambiguous match to a single V gene segment. An earlier analysis of a few hundred of the donors classified V segments as functional when productive rearrangements were above 56.7% and as segregating when the standard deviation between donors was above 5%. A statistical classification framework was built for diagnosing cytomegalovirus status from the catalog of TCR beta chain sequences. V and J gene assignment, in a later analysis, came from comparing TCR nucleotide sequences with IMGT/GENE-DB human TR gene sequences. Using the TCRdist pipeline, a later analysis assigned CDR3 sequences along with most-parsimonious VDJ recombination scenarios. In a later analysis, every TCR beta chain was defined by the combination of its CDR3 amino acid sequence and its V-gene family, and reads without a unique V-gene family were dropped. In a later analysis, 450 to 600 highly shared, low-generation-probability nucleotide sequences were removed to address suspected cross-contamination and a sequencing artifact. For each public chain, a later analysis derived a clonal expansion index from normalized ranks of inferred template counts within each repertoire. In a later analysis, generation probabilities were computed with a VDJ recombination model fitted to out-of-frame rearrangements, and the resulting probabilities were checked against IGoR. Hypergeometric tests were used in a later analysis to score TCR-TCR, TCR-HLA and TCR-CMV co-occurrence, with a repertoire-size bias correction applied to the TCR pairs. False discovery rates were estimated in a later analysis by permuting HLA or CMV assignments 20 times. In a later analysis, co-occurring TCRs were grouped using DBSCAN, and TCRdist sequence similarity was added for clustering within HLA-allele-positive subsets. Co-occurrence clustering excluded repertoires with fewer than 30,000 or more than 120,000 public chains, plus five with anomalous nucleotide sharing. In TCRdb, the immuneACCESS table is reduced to in-frame sequences with V and J assigned. These tables do not hold every clone; where another copy was compared, an unresolved V gene accounts for under half, and the others remain unexplained. V and J calls and clone size follow that table, whereas D and trimming were derived from the DNA. Recorded for this sample are 180,000 or so clones; around 80% of them occurred a single time. The ten largest clones take up 7.7% of the sample.

The cohort comprised fewer than 750 healthy bone marrow donors. At the time of sampling, all cohort members were nominally healthy, though unrecorded immune exposures were likely present. The donor was CMV seropositive and belonged to the group of a few hundred seropositive cohort members. A peripheral blood sample was provided by each donor, and peripheral blood mononuclear cells were used for TCR beta sequencing. Genomic DNA extraction from the blood cell samples was performed with the Qiagen DNeasy Blood Extraction Kit. Study-wide conclusions, independent of this receptor: Most CMV-associated TCR beta chains appeared to be HLA-restricted in a later analysis, and the HLA associations seemed to be driven largely by CMV exposure. A group of highly shared sequence variants was considered likely to be a technical artifact of the sequencing pipeline. Presence/absence analyses assumed roughly uniform sequencing depth across donors, an assumption that may not hold. For the cohort, immune exposure information was limited to CMV serostatus. The authors suggested that the approach could potentially be generalized to other disease states and immunological phenotypes. In both the original and validation cohorts, the classifier was reported to diagnose cytomegalovirus status with high specificity and sensitivity. A later analysis found that TCR association rates varied across HLA loci, with DRB1 alleles showing the most associated TCRs and HLA-C alleles the fewest. In an earlier analysis of some 550 of the donors, most TCR beta V segments were observed in productive rearrangements about 87% or about 30% of the time, broadly matching IMGT annotations. HLA typing was unavailable for some donors at each locus, so association tests used only the typed subset. A later analysis reported that several top co-occurrence clusters appeared linked to parvovirus B19, influenza, CMV and Epstein-Barr virus. Most TCR sequences were seen in very few donors, while some public TCRs were found in many individuals. When HLA alleles, especially DR and DQ, strongly co-occurred, attributing TCR associations to individual alleles was difficult. In this cohort, only TCR beta chains were sequenced, and detectable features were limited by the absence of alpha or paired-chain data. A further reported finding was that TCR beta sequences accurately predicted the HLA-A and HLA-B alleles for most subjects in the first cohort. In vitro tests confirmed that a few of the cytomegalovirus-associated TCR beta chains recognize cytomegalovirus antigens. Some IMGT-functional V segments, including TRBV6-2 and TRBV6-3, could not be distinguished by the 87-base-pair reads and were therefore excluded. A later genetic analysis associated a missense DCLRE1C variant with V-gene and J-gene trimming of TCR beta chains, and an independent cohort replicated the association. A later analysis found that HLA-associated TCR beta chains were more clonally expanded and had lower generation probabilities than equally common non-associated chains. In a later genetic analysis, fewer N-insertions in productive TCRs were reported among donors in an Asian-associated ancestry cluster than the approximately 630-donor mean. In the study, around 150 TCR beta chains were listed as associated with cytomegalovirus. Because counts were too low, around 17 rarely observed V segments, including chromosome 9 orphons, were left out of the earlier analysis of approximately 500 of the donors. Correlated functional status among segregating V segments might be attributable to linkage disequilibrium, but an unknown experimental factor could not be ruled out. At a false discovery rate of 0.05, a later analysis linked 15,000 to 20,000 TCR beta sequences to specific HLA alleles.

The count of this clone is one. Its antigen has not been determined. No quality values exist for individual bases; no much larger clone is one base distant. This receptor was identified in a woman aged 40 to 49 in good health and CMV-seropositive. The sequencing input was PBMCs. The rearrangement joined TRBV6-1 to TRBJ2-2; the D segment could be TRBD1, given 6 matching bases. CDR3 sequence: CASSATTGNTGELFF. The base sequence is TGTGCCAGCAGTGCAACGACAGGGAACACCGGGGAGCTGTTTTTT.